This entry lists 13 T cell receptor beta chains sequenced from one sample in a study of T cells after yellow fever vaccination. TCRdb reanalysed the 5' RACE reads using MiXCR and keeps one entry per CDR3 protein. The sample lists 200,000 to 300,000 distinct CDR3 sequences, roughly 6.2% occurring once. Sequenced material: CD4+ T cells sorted from PBMCs, taken on the day of the yellow fever booster vaccination. Receptors were obtained from a man aged 25-45 years who received the YFV17D yellow fever vaccine.

This clonotype was counted at least ten times. This chain joins TRBV4-3 and TRBJ2-1, with D perhaps TRBD2 (6 bases). CDR1 and CDR2 (germline): LGHNA, YSLEER. Trimming took 1 base from V and 10 from J, leaving 11 bases between them. This CDR3 comprises 13 residues. CDR3 nucleotides: TGCGCCAGCAGCCAAGGTTCCAGCGGGGAGCAGTTCTTC. Translated: CASSQGSSGEQFF.

This clonotype was observed at least ten times. The chain combines TRBV7-8 with TRBJ1-2, with D hard to call. Trimming stripped 5 bases from V and 7 bases from J, with 14 bases between. The CDR3 runs to 13 residues. Germline CDR1 SGHVS, CDR2 FQNEAQ. The CDR3 is CASSRRDFGGYTF. In DNA form, the CDR3 reads TGTGCCAGCAGCAGGAGGGATTTCGGTGGCTACACCTTC.

This clonotype was seen a handful of times. The genes are TRBV6-1 and TRBJ2-6; D may be TRBD1 or TRBD2 (5 bases each). Germline CDR1 is MNHNS and CDR2 is SASEGT. The CDR3 extends over 17 amino acids. Trimming took 6 bases from V and 3 from J, leaving 18 bases between them. Written as DNA, the CDR3 is TGTGCCAGCAGCCGAATGGGTGGGACCAGTGGGGCCAACGTCCTGACTTTC. Protein: CASSRMGGTSGANVLTF.

This clonotype was seen more than once but under ten times. The chain has TRBV5-1 and TRBJ1-2, with D perhaps TRBD1 (5 bases). Trimming shortened V by 0 bases and J by 8 bases, and 14 bases separated the two germline ends. From germline, CDR1 is SGHRS and CDR2 YFSETQ. The CDR3 has 14 residues. The CDR3 DNA reads TGCGCCAGCAGCTTGGGAGACAGCCTGGGAGGCTACACCTTC. Its translation is CASSLGDSLGGYTF. Drawing the rest from reference TRBV5-1 and TRBJ1-2, the complete variable domain is KAGVTQTPRYLIKTRGQQVTLSCSPISGHRSVSWYQQTPGQGLQFLFEYFSETQRNKGNFPGRFSGRQFSNSRSEMNVSTLELGDSALYLCASSLGDSLGGYTFGSGTRLTVV.

The gene calls are TRBV20-1 and TRBJ2-2; 11 bases are a match to TRBD1. The CDR3 is 16 residues long. Germline V gene data show CDR1 as DFQATT and CDR2 as SNEGSKA (reference sequence). Trimming took 6 bases from V and 0 from J; bases not matched to a gene: 6. This CDR3 is CSAVGQGAANTGELFF. For the CDR3, the DNA is TGCAGTGCAGTCGGACAGGGGGCGGCGAACACCGGGGAGCTGTTTTTT.

This CDR3 is CASSSYRGGSGPYEKLFF. The CDR3 DNA follows: TGTGCCAGCAGCTCCTACAGGGGCGGAAGCGGACCTTATGAAAAACTGTTTTTT. V gene TRBV11-2 combines with J gene TRBJ1-4; 7 nucleotides line up with TRBD1. CDR3 size: 18 residues. The V and J ends lost 4 bases and 6 bases, in that order; junction bases with no gene match: 17. From germline, CDR1 is SGHAT and CDR2 FQNNGV.

V and J are TRBV6-5 and TRBJ2-5; perhaps TRBD2 as D (5 bases). Germline V gene data show CDR1 as MNHEY and CDR2 as SVGAGI. The CDR3 spans 12 residues. The ends were cut back, 2 bases at V and 7 bases at J, with 8 bases in the middle. This CDR3 reads CASSYPRGTQYF. The CDR3 region has the DNA TGTGCCAGCAGTTACCCCCGGGGGACCCAGTACTTC.

This chain connects TRBV4-2 to TRBJ2-1, with TRBD2 matching 7 bases. Germline CDR1 reads LGHNA; CDR2 reads YNFKEQ. V was pared by 4 bases and J by 8 bases, with 14 bases of the junction left unmatched. This CDR3 region has 16 residues. Here the CDR3 DNA reads TGTGCCAGCAGCCCGAGGACTAGTCCAACCCCCGATGAGCAGTTCTTC. Residues: CASSPRTSPTPDEQFF.

This clonotype was observed at least ten times. V and J are TRBV20-1 and TRBJ2-5; the match to TRBD2 covers 10 bases. The V segment lost 6 bases and the J segment 5 bases; nucleotides outside the gene matches: 12. This CDR3 has 15 amino acids. Germline lookup yields CDR1 DFQATT and CDR2 SNEGSKA (reference sequence). DNA of the CDR3: TGCAGTGCCCCCGTCAGCGGGAGGGCCCGGGAGACCCAGTACTTC. This translates into CSAPVSGRARETQYF.

This clonotype was detected ten times or more. V is TRBV14 and J is TRBJ2-4, with no clear D. V was pared by 2 bases and J by 10 bases, with 12 bases between. CDR1 SGHDN and CDR2 FVKESK come from the germline V gene. This CDR3 comprises 13 residues. CDR3 sequence: CASSQSTTTIQYF. The CDR3 DNA reads TGTGCCAGCAGCCAATCTACTACCACGATTCAGTACTTC.

In its sample, this clonotype was seen many times. This rearrangement joins TRBV19 to TRBJ2-4; D is perhaps TRBD2 (6 bases). The CDR3 extends over 12 amino acids. V shed 8 bases and J shed 3 bases, with 8 bases lying between them. CDR1 and CDR2 from the germline V gene are LNHDA and SQIVND (reference sequence). CDR3 sequence: CASGGDKNIQYF. The CDR3 bases are TGTGCCAGTGGCGGGGACAAAAACATTCAGTACTTC.

Ten or more counts support this clonotype. The chain recombines TRBV5-1 with TRBJ1-2; D possibly corresponds to TRBD1 (5 bases). CDR1 and CDR2 (germline): SGHRS, YFSETQ. V dropped 0 bases and J dropped 7 bases, with 13 bases sitting between them. The CDR3 runs to 14 residues. The CDR3 region is CASSLGGAGSGYTF. The CDR3 nucleotides read TGCGCCAGCAGCTTGGGAGGGGCAGGGTCTGGCTACACCTTC.

This clonotype was observed a handful of times. The rearrangement links TRBV7-9 to TRBJ2-1; 7 bases match TRBD2. V dropped 7 bases and J dropped 9; count of bases not matched to a gene: 9. The CDR3 is 13 amino acids. The germline gives CDR1 SEHNR, CDR2 FQNEAQ (reference sequence). The CDR3 bases are TGTGCCAGCACTCGGGGAGGGTGGGGTGAGCAGTTCTTC. Protein: CASTRGGWGEQFF.